This T cell receptor beta chain derives from a study of blood T cell repertoires in COVID-19. Whole-study context: Sample material is recorded as cDNA or gDNA derived from T cells, B-cell-depleted T cells, or PBMCs.

Original processing notes: Reference gene primer amplification in the assay estimated nucleated cell counts. TCRdb's copy holds only in-frame clones and misses some; the assay was immunoSEQ multiplex PCR. That table supplies the V and J calls and clone size; D and trimming were determined from the DNA. The sample yields a few hundred thousand clones, roughly 85% seen once. This CDR3 is 13 amino acids long. V shed 6 bases and J 7 bases; nucleotides not matched to a gene: 4. V and J are TRBV12-3 or TRBV12-4 and TRBJ2-7, with 12 bases matching TRBD1. The receptor's source is a human donor in a cohort sampled during active COVID-19. Sequenced sample: peripheral blood. The CDR3 is CASSRDRGREQYF. CDR3 in DNA: TGTGCCAGCAGCCGGGACAGGGGGCGGGAGCAGTACTTC.